This T cell receptor (beta chain) is drawn from a study of T cell repertoires in cytomegalovirus infection (dated by TCRdb to between 2018 and 2020). General notes on the study: Peptide stimulations targeted recently identified HLA-C-restricted CMV epitopes, whose presentation resists viral immunomodulation, together with well-studied HLA-B-restricted epitopes. Because public TCR beta signatures pointed to carriage of CMV infection together with the matching HLA type, the HLA type of each donor mattered for the analysis. The full study reports these points: Cumulative frequency of public TCR beta family members discriminated carriers of CMV infection plus the relevant HLA type in this cohort and an independent roughly 330-donor cohort. The ex vivo response was dominated by HLA-C-restricted CMV-specific TCR beta clonotypes, and the single most frequent clonotype in two of eight donors was supplied by these HLA-C-restricted clonotypes.

For sequencing, an Illumina HiSeq 1500 was employed. Using fastp at Q25 and MiXCR, TCRdb reprocessed the public reads and kept productive beta chains. Under each unique CDR3 protein, matching rows form one entry showing the most common genes and DNA. The sample yields about 83,000 distinct CDR3 sequences; 25% to 35% were counted once. The leading ten clones occupy about 72% of the sample. Notes on this clonotype: Its antigen has not been determined. No base qualities exist here, and no much larger clone lies one base off it.

As encoded in the germline V gene (reference sequence), CDR1 is MNHEY while CDR2 is SMNVEV. Deletion took 0 bases off V and 3 bases off J, with a span of 12 bases between the germline ends. Inclusive of the bounding cysteine and phenylalanine, the CDR3 is 15 residues long. Only the CDR3 portion is preserved as DNA: 45 bases, with reading frame beginning at the first base. The sample's treatment or condition label is to be understood as: in vitro stimulation with specific CMV peptide epitopes to enrich CMV-specific T cells. This TCR was sampled from a human donor in good health (CMV status not recorded). Some clones in this sample may be carry-over from other donors' samples. Sequencing was performed on CD8+ T cells from cultured PBMCs, taken from culture after CMV antigen stimulation. In this chain, TRBV27 is recombined with TRBJ2-7; the best D guess is TRBD1, with 6 bases matching. The CDR3: CASSLSGAAGYEQYF. Here is the DNA: TGTGCCAGCAGTTTATCGGGGGCTGCGGGCTACGAGCAGTACTTC.